This T cell receptor (beta chain) comes out of a study of T cells in localized non-small cell lung cancer. The assay was immunoSEQ multiplex PCR, and TCRdb's table has in-frame clones only and misses some. The sample has tens of thousands of clones; 86% are singletons. Findings of the study overall: Appearance in adjacent lung was seen for a median around 58 of the top 100 tumor clones. Higher blood T cell density went with longer overall survival. Owing to sequencing of a solitary tumor region, heterogeneity cannot be discounted. Adjacent uninvolved lung had the highest clonality, suggesting focused antigen responses.

Germline-derived CDR1 and CDR2 are MNHEY and SMNVEV (reference sequence). The CDR3 sequence is 19 residues long. Germline trimming cut 3 bases from V and 6 bases from J; bases unmatched to any gene: 22. As to this clone: Its antigen remains unidentified.

The material sequenced was peripheral blood, taken before any cancer treatment. The source of this sequence is an older male donor with stage III squamous cell lung carcinoma. The V call is TRBV27, the J call TRBJ2-7; the match to TRBD1 covers 8 bases. The DNA of the CDR3 is TGTGCCAGCAGTTTGTTTCCATGCGGCCGGGACAGGCGCCCTTGCGAGCAGTACTTC. Translation: CASSLFPCGRDRRPCEQYF.